This T cell receptor (beta chain) was captured in a study of memory CD8 T cells in hepatitis C reinfection. Study information: Reinfection meant HCV RNA positivity after two negatives ≥60 days apart. Late/post reinfection sampling occurred 12 to 24 weeks after detected reinfection.

The CDR3 is 17 amino acids. CDR1 is KGHSH, CDR2 LQKENI, per germline. After removal of 3 bases from V and 8 bases from J, the junction contained 14 bases not matched to a gene. The method was immunoSEQ multiplex PCR; TCRdb's version includes in-frame clones alone and lacks a portion of them. The profile covers around 5,000 clones, with around 90% appearing a single time and about 28% taken by the ten largest. Time point given: late/post reinfection, 12 to 24 weeks after detection. TCR sequencing was done directly ex vivo on sorted cells, without expansion in vitro. Donors were people who inject drugs in the Montreal HEPCO cohort. Total naive CD8 T cells were sorted as viable CD3+ CD8+ CD45RO- cells from two donors. This clone was counted once.

The sequenced sample was naive CD8+ T cells sorted from blood. The chain couples TRBV18 to TRBJ2-1; 9 bases map to TRBD1. The sequence derives from a man over 45 with hepatitis C virus infection. The chain's CDR3 is CASSPRLGTGSFDEQFF. As DNA, the CDR3 is TGTGCCAGCTCACCTCGTCTGGGGACAGGGAGTTTCGATGAGCAGTTCTTC.